The next 25 T cell receptor beta chains were all read from a single sample in a study of tumor-infiltrating lymphocytes in primary liver carcinoma. A primer matching the constant region was used to make TCR beta cDNA from around 550 ng of total RNA. Employing slightly modified ARM-PCR, three nested multiplex PCR rounds were run, and these gave rise to the TCR beta libraries. The first two PCR rounds used TRBV1-TRBV30 forward primers with a C-beta reverse primer, about 10 cycles each. TCRdb ran MiXCR on the multiplex PCR reads and lists one entry per CDR3 protein. The sample includes fewer than 80,000 distinct CDR3 sequences, roughly 71% seen only once; the top ten take about 25%. The 20-30 mg bulk tissue piece was not sorted before simultaneous RNA and DNA extraction. The specimen was tumor-adjacent normal liver tissue. These receptors came from a man between 35 and 55 years old with primary liver carcinoma and hepatitis B virus infection.

This clonotype was recorded a few times. This CDR3 is missing its conserved last phenylalanine or tryptophan, likely due to a read error. The chain recombines TRBV11-3 with TRBJ2-2; D gene unclear. The CDR3 loop spans 12 amino acids. Germline lookup yields CDR1 SGHNT and CDR2 YENEEA. The CDR3 nucleotides are TGTGGCAGCAGCTTAATTCACGGGGAGCTGTTTCTT. Amino acids: CGSSLIHGELFL.

A remark on this clonotype: An end of the junction differs from the germline gene, which may be a read error. This rearrangement joins TRBV4-1 to TRBJ2-7; D not certain. The germline V gene has CDR1 MGHRA and CDR2 YSYEKL. The CDR3 has 13 residues. The CDR3 spells CASSPGRWYEQHF. The CDR3 bases are TGCGCCAGCAGCCCGGGCCGCTGGTATGAGCAGCACTTC.

The chain has TRBV29-1 and TRBJ2-7; D is uncertain. The germline V and J ends were trimmed by 5 bases and 1 base, with 15 bases remaining between them. This CDR3 spans 14 amino acids. Looked up from germline, CDR1 is SQVTM and CDR2 is ANQGSEA. Written as DNA, the CDR3 is TGCAGCGTTTGGATGGCTCAAACGTCCTACGAGCAGTACTTC. Its translation: CSVWMAQTSYEQYF.

Turning to this clonotype: A much larger clone differs from this one at a single base, so this may be a read error. This chain connects TRBV28 to TRBJ2-1, with a weak D call TRBD2 (6 bases). The CDR3 covers 16 residues. In germline, CDR1 is MDHEN, CDR2 SYDVKM. The CDR3 loop is CVSTPPRDLINNEQFF. CDR3 coding DNA: TGTGTCAGCACCCCTCCCCGGGACTTGATCAACAATGAGCAGTTCTTC.

This clonotype has ten or more counts. The chain carries TRBV4-3 and TRBJ2-1, with unresolved D. This CDR3 has 16 residues. V lost 2 bases and J 5 bases, leaving 16 bases between the germline ends. Germline CDR1 and CDR2: LGHNA and YSLEER. CDR3 nucleotide sequence: TGCGCCAGCAGCCAATTCCTCCCCCCGGCGGACAATGAGCAGTTCTTC. As protein: CASSQFLPPADNEQFF.

Concerning this clonotype itself: The germline gene is not matched at one end of the junction; a read error may be the cause. This chain joins TRBV29-1 and TRBJ2-2; D is tentatively TRBD1 or TRBD2 (5 bases each). The germline gives CDR1 SQVTM, CDR2 ANQGSEA. This CDR3 is 14 amino acids long. CDR3 in DNA: TGCAGCGTCCTCGGTCCGGGACCCACCGGGGAGCCGTTCTTT. Protein product: CSVLGPGPTGEPFF.

Comment on this clonotype: The junction differs from germline at one of its ends, possibly a read error. The chain combines TRBV28 with TRBJ2-7; 8 nucleotides line up with TRBD1. This CDR3 has 15 amino acids. Germline-derived CDR1 and CDR2 are MDHEN and SYDVKM. The CDR3 loop reads CANSKETGGPYEQYF. As DNA, the CDR3 is TGTGCCAACAGTAAGGAAACAGGGGGGCCCTACGAGCAGTACTTC. Variable domain in full (rest from reference TRBV28 and TRBJ2-7): DVKVTQSSRYLVKRTGEKVFLECVQDMDHENMFWYRQDPGLGLRLIYFSYDVKMKEKGDIPEGYSVSREKKERFSLILESASTNQTSMYLCANSKETGGPYEQYFGPGTRLTVT.

With regard to this clonotype: A read error is likely, as this CDR3 ends without the conserved phenylalanine or tryptophan. No DNA is shown, since the ends of the CDR3 on it are uncertain; the CDR3 is the one TCRdb lists. V is TRBV6-5 and J is TRBJ2-7; the table calls TRBD1, which could not be checked here. The germline V gene encodes CDR1 MNHEY and CDR2 SVGAGI. The CDR3 is made up of 13 amino acids, end residues included. The CDR3 region is CASTPDRAYEQYC.

Regarding this clonotype: A read error is possible here, since a much larger clone lies one base away. This chain joins TRBV11-2 and TRBJ2-2, with a weak D call TRBD1 (6 bases). CDR3 length: 15 residues. Germline loops: CDR1 SGHAT, CDR2 FQNNGV. Trimming took 1 base from V and 3 from J, leaving 9 bases between them. In DNA, the CDR3 is TGTGCCAGCAGCTTAGGAGGGACATACACCGGGGAGCTGTTTTTT. Residues: CASSLGGTYTGELFF.

In its sample, this clonotype was seen once. Compared with germline, one end of the junction differs, possibly owing to a read error. The V gene is TRBV10-3, the J gene TRBJ2-4; tentatively, D is TRBD1 (5 bases). The germline V gene encodes CDR1 ENHRY and CDR2 SYGVKD. The CDR3 loop spans 17 amino acids. CDR3 sequence reads: CAVSESSSGIGKNIQYF. The CDR3 DNA is TGTGCCGTCAGTGAGTCCTCCTCAGGGATTGGCAAAAACATTCAGTACTTC.

To note about this clonotype: Its ends do not fully match the called genes, so a read error is possible. The chain employs TRBV4-3 and TRBJ2-7; D remains ambiguous. In germline, CDR1 is LGHNA, CDR2 YSLEER. The CDR3 contains 13 residues. The DNA of the CDR3 is TGCGCCAGCGGCCAAGATCTACCCTATGAGCAGTACTTC. This encodes CASGQDLPYEQYF.

The V call is TRBV29-1, the J call TRBJ1-1, with TRBD1 identical over 7 bases. Germline lookup yields CDR1 SQVTM and CDR2 ANQGSEA. This CDR3 is 15 amino acids long. After removal of 4 bases from V and 3 bases from J, the junction contained 11 bases not matched to a gene. The CDR3 sequence: CSVVGGWGMDTEAFF. The CDR3 DNA reads as TGCAGCGTTGTAGGGGGCTGGGGGATGGACACTGAAGCTTTCTTT.

Regarding this clonotype: One end of the junction fails to match germline, which may point to a read error. The chain combines TRBV11-2 with TRBJ2-2; 10 bases match TRBD2. Germline values: CDR1 SGHAT, CDR2 FQNNGV. The length of the CDR3 is 17 residues. In nucleotides, the CDR3 is TGTGCCAGCAGCTCAGATAGCGGGAGGACGAACACCGGGGAGCAGTTTTTT. Residues: CASSSDSGRTNTGEQFF.

Worth noting for this clonotype: The conserved final phenylalanine or tryptophan is absent from the CDR3, which likely points to a read error. CDR3 amino acids: CASSQVGGRTDTQYL. In nucleotides, the CDR3 is TGCGCCAGCAGCCAGGTTGGGGGCCGCACAGATACGCAGTATTTA. The chain carries TRBV4-1 and TRBJ2-3, with D tentatively TRBD1 (6 bases). The V and J ends lost 3 bases and 1 base respectively, with 11 bases between them. Germline loops: CDR1 MGHRA, CDR2 YSYEKL. The CDR3 consists of 15 residues.

A few counts support this clonotype. A read error is possible here, since a much larger clone lies one base away. The genes are TRBV7-8 and TRBJ2-2; D is ambiguous. The CDR3 spans 15 residues. Between the trimmed V and J ends, which lost 9 bases and 0 bases, there was a span of 14 bases. Germline loops: CDR1 SGHVS, CDR2 FQNEAQ. CDR3 region: CASRTAISNTGELFF. In nucleotides, the CDR3 is TGTGCCAGTAGGACGGCGATATCGAACACCGGGGAGCTGTTTTTT.

With regard to this clonotype: Its ends do not fully match the called genes, so a read error is possible. This rearrangement joins TRBV4-1 to TRBJ1-1; D is possibly TRBD1 (5 bases). Per the germline V gene, CDR1 is MGHRA and CDR2 is YSYEKL. CDR3 length: 12 amino acids. CDR3: CPSRGLGAEAFF. CDR3 sequence (DNA): TGCCCCAGCAGAGGGCTGGGGGCTGAAGCTTTCTTT.

The sample holds one count of this clonotype. Mismatch with germline at one junction end may stem from a read error. The rearrangement links TRBV6-5 to TRBJ1-1; D gene ambiguous. This CDR3 region has 13 residues. The germline V gene encodes CDR1 MNHEY and CDR2 SVGAGI. CDR3 in DNA: TGTGCCAGCAGTTACTCCACACACACTGGAGCTTTCTTT. Translation gives CASSYSTHTGAFF.

In regard to this clonotype: A read error may be the cause here, since a much bigger clone is one base away. This chain links TRBV28 with TRBJ2-7, with TRBD1 as a possible D gene (6 bases). V lost 6 bases to trimming and J lost 2 bases, with 17 bases between them. Germline V gives CDR1 MDHEN, CDR2 SYDVKM. The CDR3 loop spans 15 amino acids. CDR3: CASRKRQGFTYEQYF. CDR3 DNA sequence: TGTGCCAGCAGGAAACGTCAGGGGTTTACCTACGAGCAGTACTTC.

A note on this clonotype: A read error may produce the germline difference seen at one junction end. J is TRBJ2-5 and V is TRBV11-2, with D perhaps TRBD2 (5 bases). The CDR3 length is 18 residues. Germline CDR1 reads SGHAT; CDR2 reads FQNNGV. The CDR3 is CASSLARLALKKKETQYF. CDR3 nucleotides: TGTGCCAGCAGTTTAGCGAGGCTAGCCCTGAAAAAAAAAGAAACCCAGTACTTC.

As for this clonotype: The CDR3 end shows no conserved phenylalanine or tryptophan, and so a read error is likely. This chain uses TRBV4-1 with TRBJ2-2, with 8 bases fitting TRBD1. Germline V gives CDR1 MGHRA, CDR2 YSYEKL. This CDR3 comprises 16 residues. The CDR3 bases are TGCACCAGCAGCCCATATGGGACAGGATCCACCGGGGAGCTGTTTTAT. Its translation: CTSSPYGTGSTGELFY.

With respect to this clonotype: An end of the junction does not agree with germline; a read error may underlie this. The chain has TRBV28 and TRBJ2-3; TRBD2 aligns across 9 bases. Germline V gene sequence: CDR1 MDHEN, CDR2 SYDVKM. CDR3 length: 14 residues. The CDR3 nucleotides are TGTACCAGCAGTGGGGGGACTAGCACAGATACACAGTATTTT. Amino acids: CTSSGGTSTDTQYF.

Concerning this clonotype: At one of its ends the junction is not consistent with the germline gene, which may arise from a read error. The chain combines TRBV7-8 with TRBJ2-1, with TRBD1 identical over 10 bases. This CDR3 has 16 amino acids. Germline CDR1 is SGHVS and CDR2 is FQNEAQ. The CDR3 loop is CASSLDDRGHYNEQLF. Here the CDR3 DNA reads TGCGCCAGCAGCTTAGATGACAGGGGGCACTACAATGAGCAGCTCTTC.

Concerning this clonotype itself: This clone may be a read error of a much larger clone one base away. The chain links TRBV7-9 to TRBJ2-4; 10 bases are a match to TRBD1. Germline V CDR1 and CDR2: SEHNR, FQNEAQ (reference sequence). V was clipped by 2 bases and J by 8 bases; unmatched bases: 9. CDR3 length equals 16 residues. CDR3 nucleotides: TGTGCCAGCAGCTTAACGACAGGGGGCGATTTAGACATTCAGTACTTC. It codes for CASSLTTGGDLDIQYF.

In the case of this clonotype: This may be a read error, as it is one base from a much larger clone. The CDR3 ends on some other residue instead of the conserved phenylalanine or tryptophan, so this is likely a read error. The chain joins TRBV5-6 to TRBJ1-6, with 9 positions matching TRBD1. CDR3 length equals 14 residues. With V trimmed by 6 bases and J by 9 bases, 7 bases remained unmatched. Per the germline V gene, CDR1 is SGHDT and CDR2 is YYEEEE. The CDR3 DNA reads TGTGCCAGCACCCTCCGGGACAGGGCTTCACCCCTCCACTTA. This translates into CASTLRDRASPLHL.

Remarks on this clonotype: The junction departs from germline at one end; a sequencing error may be responsible. The chain uses TRBV11-2 and TRBJ2-5; TRBD2 matches 10 bases. CDR1 is SGHAT, CDR2 FQNNGV, per germline. This CDR3 has 18 residues. The CDR3 sequence is CASGLDTWSSGRGETQYF. The CDR3 DNA is TGTGCCAGCGGCTTAGATACATGGTCTAGCGGGAGAGGAGAGACCCAGTACTTC.